The 27 T cell receptor beta chains below were found in one sample sequenced in a study of T-cell reconstitution after alpha-beta-depleted transplantation in children. Unique molecular identifiers featured in how the TCRbeta library was prepared. TCRdb redid the calling of the PCR reads with MiXCR, one entry per CDR3 protein. The sample holds 360,000 or so distinct CDR3 sequences, roughly 22% seen once. The specimen was PBMCs from the stem cell graft donor, collected from the stem cell graft. The receptors stem from a human donor who donated a stem cell graft to a child with acute myeloid leukemia.

V is TRBV12-3 or TRBV12-4 and J is TRBJ1-1, with TRBD1 matching 7 bases. The CDR3 totals 13 residues. V shed 6 bases, J shed 8 bases, and the junction held 9 bases outside the gene matches. The CDR3: CASSPDTGAEAFF. CDR3 DNA: TGTGCCAGCAGCCCTGACACAGGGGCAGAAGCTTTCTTT.

This rearrangement joins TRBV25-1 to TRBJ2-7, with TRBD1 matching 11 bases. The CDR3 consists of 15 residues. Germline values: CDR1 MGHDK, CDR2 SYGVNS. The junction had 5 bases not matched to a gene; V was cut back by 2 bases and J by 5 bases. The CDR3 is CASSEGGTGGNEQYF. CDR3 nucleotides: TGTGCCAGCAGTGAAGGCGGGACAGGGGGTAACGAGCAGTACTTC.

This chain connects TRBV28 to TRBJ2-7, with unresolved D. The CDR3 length is 12 residues. The germline gives CDR1 MDHEN, CDR2 SYDVKM. Between the trimmed V and J ends, which lost 5 bases and 2 bases, there was a span of 7 bases. The chain's CDR3 is CASSPPTYEQYF. CDR3 nucleotide sequence: TGTGCCAGCAGTCCTCCGACCTACGAGCAGTACTTC.

This clonotype has more than one count but fewer than ten. The chain couples TRBV6-5 to TRBJ2-3, with 7 bases lining up with TRBD2. V was clipped by 0 bases and J by 3 bases; unmatched bases: 3. Germline CDR1 is MNHEY and CDR2 is SVGAGI. The CDR3 sequence is 15 residues long. The CDR3 nucleotides are TGTGCCAGCAGTTACTCGGGGGGGGAAACAGATACGCAGTATTTT. It codes for CASSYSGGETDTQYF.

The count of this clonotype is one. The chain uses TRBV6-5 and TRBJ2-7, with a tentative D call TRBD2 (5 bases). Germline loops: CDR1 MNHEY, CDR2 SVGAGI. V gave up 3 bases and J gave up 5 bases, with 11 bases separating them. The CDR3 covers 13 residues. This CDR3 is CASSYGGVNEQYF. The CDR3 nucleotides are TGTGCCAGCAGTTATGGAGGCGTGAACGAGCAGTACTTC.

V and J are TRBV14 and TRBJ2-1; 12 nucleotides match TRBD2. The germline CDR1 and CDR2 sequences are SGHDN and FVKESK. The CDR3 extends over 13 amino acids. The V gene end was trimmed by 9 bases and the J gene end by 9 bases; junction bases not matched to a gene: 6. Here the CDR3 reads CASGLAGTPEQFF. The DNA for the CDR3 is TGTGCCAGTGGACTAGCGGGAACTCCTGAGCAGTTCTTC.

This chain links TRBV7-6 with TRBJ2-5; D not resolved. This CDR3 has 15 amino acids. The V end lost 2 bases, the J end lost 3 bases, and 13 bases lay between the germline ends. The germline CDR1 and CDR2 sequences are SGHVS and FNYEAQ. CDR3 bases: TGTGCCAGCAGCTTACTCGTGGGGAACGAAGAGACCCAGTACTTC. Translation gives CASSLLVGNEETQYF.

Only a few counts were recorded for this clonotype. The chain carries TRBV24-1 and TRBJ2-2; a weak D match, TRBD1 (6 bases). The CDR3 contains 16 residues. Germline loops: CDR1 KGHDR, CDR2 SFDVKD. Deletions cut 5 bases from V and 2 bases from J, with 14 bases between. This chain's CDR3 is CATSGFRGFNTGELFF. The DNA for the CDR3 is TGTGCCACCAGTGGATTCAGGGGATTTAACACCGGGGAGCTGTTTTTT.

This clonotype occurred a few times. The chain combines TRBV20-1 with TRBJ2-1; D unclear. There are 12 residues in the CDR3. The germline CDR1 and CDR2 sequences are DFQATT and SNEGSKA (reference sequence). V lost 3 bases and J lost 4, with 7 bases in between. Here the CDR3 reads CSASDFYNEQFF. The CDR3 region has the DNA TGCAGTGCTAGTGACTTTTACAATGAGCAGTTCTTC.

This clonotype was counted a few times. This rearrangement joins TRBV12-3 or TRBV12-4 to TRBJ1-1; weak D call: TRBD1 (6 bases). V was cut by 6 bases and J by 6 bases, with 14 bases left in between. The CDR3 extends over 13 amino acids. The chain's CDR3 is CASSAAGAAEAFF. In nucleotides, the CDR3 is TGTGCCAGCAGCGCAGCAGGGGCCGCTGAAGCTTTCTTT.

This sequence joins TRBV3-1 and TRBJ2-1; D possibly corresponds to TRBD2 (5 bases). V lost 4 bases and J lost 4, with 14 bases in between. CDR1 and CDR2 from the germline V gene are LGHDT and YNNKEL (reference sequence). This CDR3 is 15 amino acids long. In DNA form, the CDR3 reads TGTGCCAGCAGCCCCACGCGGGTCTCGTACAATGAGCAGTTCTTC. It yields the protein CASSPTRVSYNEQFF.

The table lists this clonotype with many counts. V is TRBV12-3 or TRBV12-4 and J is TRBJ1-1; D ambiguous. CDR3 size: 15 residues. V lost 7 bases and J 6 bases, leaving 21 bases between the germline ends. This CDR3 reads CASTALGFGRSEAFF. The CDR3 bases are TGTGCCAGCACGGCTCTAGGGTTCGGTCGCTCTGAAGCTTTCTTT.

This clonotype occurred a few times. The chain carries TRBV12-3 or TRBV12-4 and TRBJ2-7; 10 bases agree with TRBD2. The CDR3 totals 15 residues. The V and J ends lost 3 bases and 5 bases, in that order; junction bases with no gene match: 7. The CDR3 coding sequence is TGTGCCAGCAGTTTTGTACTAGCGGGATTCCACGAGCAGTACTTC. Protein: CASSFVLAGFHEQYF.

This clonotype occurred once. This chain joins TRBV24-1 and TRBJ1-1; D perhaps matches TRBD1 (5 bases). The germline V and J ends were trimmed by 4 bases and 4 bases, with 9 bases remaining between them. The CDR3 loop spans 13 amino acids. CDR1 is KGHDR, CDR2 SFDVKD, per germline. The chain's CDR3 is CATSEVGGTEAFF. The CDR3 nucleotides read TGTGCCACCAGTGAGGTGGGGGGCACTGAAGCTTTCTTT.

This clonotype was counted ten times or more. The rearrangement links TRBV30 to TRBJ2-5, with 7 bases matching TRBD2. The CDR3 length is 14 residues. CDR1 and CDR2 (germline): GTSNPN, SVGIG (reference sequence). V was pared by 0 bases and J by 2 bases, with 3 bases of the junction left unmatched. CDR3 nucleotides: TGTGCCTGGAGTGTCGGTAGCGGGCAAGAGACCCAGTACTTC. It specifies CAWSVGSGQETQYF.

The sample holds a few counts of this clonotype. V and J are TRBV7-2 and TRBJ2-7; D is undetermined. The CDR3 covers 12 residues. The germline CDR1 and CDR2 sequences are SGHTA and FQGNSA. Trimming stripped 3 bases from V and 6 bases from J, with 9 bases between. For the CDR3, the DNA is TGTGCCAGCAGCTTGGGGATTTTCGAGCAGTACTTC. As protein: CASSLGIFEQYF. Combining the CDR3 with reference TRBV7-2 and TRBJ2-7 gives the whole variable domain GAGVSQSPSNKVTEKGKDVELRCDPISGHTALYWYRQSLGQGLEFLIYFQGNSAPDKSGLPSDRFSAERTGGSVSTLTIQRTQQEDSAVYLCASSLGIFEQYFGPGTRLTVT.

This clonotype was observed a handful of times. V and J are TRBV4-2 and TRBJ1-1; maybe TRBD1 (6 bases). The germline CDR1 and CDR2 sequences are LGHNA and YNFKEQ. The V end lost 6 bases, the J end lost 4 bases, and 18 bases lay between the germline ends. There are 15 residues in the CDR3. The DNA for the CDR3 is TGTGCCAGCAGGCTGACGGGGGGCCAGGGCACTGAAGCTTTCTTT. It codes for CASRLTGGQGTEAFF.

This clonotype showed up just a few times. The rearrangement joins TRBV7-6 to TRBJ2-7; 7 bases are a match to TRBD1. V dropped 1 base and J dropped 1; count of bases not matched to a gene: 4. The CDR3 spans 15 residues. Germline assignment: CDR1 SGHVS and CDR2 FNYEAQ. The CDR3: CASSLDRGPSYEQYF. The CDR3 coding sequence is TGTGCCAGCAGCTTAGACAGGGGCCCTTCCTACGAGCAGTACTTC.

The chain carries TRBV12-3 or TRBV12-4 and TRBJ2-7; D is perhaps TRBD2 (6 bases). CDR3 size: 14 residues. V lost 3 bases, J lost 3 bases, and 12 bases lay in between. For the CDR3, the DNA is TGTGCCAGCAGTTTGCGTTCGGGGGTCTACGAGCAGTACTTC. Translating it yields CASSLRSGVYEQYF.

CDR3 residues: CSAPTRDRGTEAFF. The CDR3 DNA follows: TGCAGTGCGCCCACCCGGGACAGGGGGACTGAAGCTTTCTTT. The chain couples TRBV20-1 to TRBJ1-1, with 11 nucleotides matching TRBD1. This CDR3 has 14 amino acids. V shed 6 bases and J 5 bases; nucleotides not matched to a gene: 8. CDR1 DFQATT and CDR2 SNEGSKA come from the germline V gene (reference sequence).

This clonotype was recorded at least ten times. The rearrangement links TRBV12-3 or TRBV12-4 to TRBJ2-1; TRBD2 matches 11 bases. CDR3 length: 18 amino acids. Trimming took 4 bases from V and 0 from J; bases not matched to a gene: 8. As DNA, the CDR3 is TGTGCCAGCAGTTCCGGGACTAGCGGTGAGGGCTCCTACAATGAGCAGTTCTTC. This encodes CASSSGTSGEGSYNEQFF.

This clonotype came up a few times. V is TRBV20-1 and J is TRBJ2-7, with 12 bases lining up with TRBD2. The junction had 5 bases not matched to a gene; V was cut back by 1 base and J by 1 base. Germline V CDR1 and CDR2: DFQATT, SNEGSKA (reference sequence). This CDR3 contains 16 residues. The CDR3 coding sequence is TGCAGTGCTAGAGTGACTAGCGGGAGCGGTTCCTACGAGCAGTACTTC. It is translated as CSARVTSGSGSYEQYF.

This clonotype was picked up a small number of times. This chain uses TRBV21-1 with TRBJ1-1; the table's D call, TRBD1, was not checked against the DNA. TRBV21-1 is a pseudogene segment. The CDR3 spans 15 residues. The CDR3 region has the DNA TGTGCCAGCAGCATCGGGACAGGCCCTAGGACTGAAGCTTTCTTT. Amino acids: CASSIGTGPRTEAFF.

The table lists this clonotype with a few counts. The gene calls are TRBV9 and TRBJ2-1; 10 bases are a match to TRBD2. The CDR3 has 17 amino acids. V lost 3 bases to trimming and J lost 8 bases; unmatched junction nucleotides: 14. Germline CDR1 SGDLS, CDR2 YYNGEE. DNA for the CDR3: TGTGCCAGCAGCGCCTGGCTCGCTAGCGGGAGAATCTATGAGCAGTTCTTC. This encodes CASSAWLASGRIYEQFF.

The DNA of the CDR3 is TGTGCCAGCAGTCCTGCCGGACTAGCGGGAGGCTATGAGCAGTTCTTC. Amino acid sequence: CASSPAGLAGGYEQFF. V usage is TRBV12-3 or TRBV12-4 and J usage is TRBJ2-1, with 14 bases fitting TRBD2. This CDR3 region has 16 residues. J lost 8 bases, V lost 5 bases, and 8 bases had no gene match.

There are a few counts of this clonotype. The genes are TRBV12-3 or TRBV12-4 and TRBJ2-7; possible D gene TRBD2, 5 bases. The CDR3 is 13 residues long. V dropped 6 bases and J dropped 3 bases, with 12 bases sitting between them. CDR3 amino acids: CASSLDGIYEQYF. In nucleotides, the CDR3 is TGTGCCAGCAGCCTTGACGGGATCTACGAGCAGTACTTC.

This clonotype showed up many times. This rearrangement joins TRBV24-1 to TRBJ2-7, with 13 bases that match TRBD2. V lost 4 bases and J lost 5; bases outside the gene matches: 4. The CDR3 extends over 15 amino acids. The germline V gene has CDR1 KGHDR and CDR2 SFDVKD. The CDR3 here is CATSDPGLAGDEQYF. CDR3 sequence (DNA): TGTGCCACCAGTGACCCTGGACTAGCGGGAGACGAGCAGTACTTC.